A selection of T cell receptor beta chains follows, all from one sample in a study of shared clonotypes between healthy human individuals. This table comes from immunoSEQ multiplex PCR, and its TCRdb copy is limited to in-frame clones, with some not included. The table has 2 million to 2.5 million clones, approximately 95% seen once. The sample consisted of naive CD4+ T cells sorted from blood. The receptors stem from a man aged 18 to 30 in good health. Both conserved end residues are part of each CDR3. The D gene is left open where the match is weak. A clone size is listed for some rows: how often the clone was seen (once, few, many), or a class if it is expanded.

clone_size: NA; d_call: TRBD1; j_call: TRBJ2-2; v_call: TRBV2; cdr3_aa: CASRKDRADTGELFF; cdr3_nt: TGTGCCAGCAGGAAGGACAGGGCCGACACCGGGGAGCTGTTTTTT
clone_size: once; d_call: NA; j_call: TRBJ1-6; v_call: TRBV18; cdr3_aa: CASSPTSIRSENSPLHF; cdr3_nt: TGTGCCAGCTCACCTACATCCATTAGGTCCGAAAATTCACCCCTCCACTTT
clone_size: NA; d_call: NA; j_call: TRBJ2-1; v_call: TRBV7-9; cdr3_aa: CASSLALTASSEQFF; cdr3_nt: TGTGCCAGCAGCTTAGCGCTGACCGCTTCAAGTGAGCAGTTCTTC
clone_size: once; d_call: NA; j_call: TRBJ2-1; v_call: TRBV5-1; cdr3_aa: CASSLAPGADEQFF; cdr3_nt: TGCGCCAGCAGCTTGGCACCGGGGGCGGATGAGCAGTTCTTC
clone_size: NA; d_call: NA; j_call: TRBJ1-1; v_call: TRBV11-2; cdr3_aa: CASSVGRGAEAFF; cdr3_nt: TGTGCCAGCAGCGTCGGGAGAGGCGCTGAAGCTTTCTTT
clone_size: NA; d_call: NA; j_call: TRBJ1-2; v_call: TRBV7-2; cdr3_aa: CASSPEAPRGFGYTF; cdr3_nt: TGTGCCAGCAGCCCCGAGGCCCCCAGGGGCTTTGGCTACACCTTC
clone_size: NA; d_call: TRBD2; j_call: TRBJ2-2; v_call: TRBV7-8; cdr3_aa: CASHQGLAGPGELFF; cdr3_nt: TGTGCCAGCCACCAGGGACTAGCGGGACCCGGGGAGCTGTTTTTT
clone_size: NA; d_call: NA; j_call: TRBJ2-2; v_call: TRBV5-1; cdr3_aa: CASRQQGTGELFF; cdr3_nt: TGCGCCAGCAGACAGCAGGGTACCGGGGAGCTGTTTTTT
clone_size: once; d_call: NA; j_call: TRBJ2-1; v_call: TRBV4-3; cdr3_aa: CASSQDFWRAYNEQFF; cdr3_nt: TGCGCCAGCAGCCAAGATTTCTGGCGGGCCTACAATGAGCAGTTCTTC
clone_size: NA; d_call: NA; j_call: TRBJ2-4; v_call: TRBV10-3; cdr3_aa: CAISDAVYIQYF; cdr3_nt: TGTGCCATCAGCGACGCAGTTTACATTCAGTACTTC
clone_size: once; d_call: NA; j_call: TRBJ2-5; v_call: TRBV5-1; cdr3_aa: CASRTSQETQYF; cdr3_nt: TGCGCCAGCAGGACTAGCCAAGAGACCCAGTACTTC
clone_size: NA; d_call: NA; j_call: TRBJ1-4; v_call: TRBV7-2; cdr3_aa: CASSLVGGVEKLFF; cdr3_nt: TGTGCCAGCAGCTTAGTGGGGGGAGTAGAAAAACTGTTTTTT
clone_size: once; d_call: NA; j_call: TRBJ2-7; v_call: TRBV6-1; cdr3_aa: CAAGNRPLTYEQYF; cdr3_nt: TGTGCCGCGGGCAACAGACCCCTTACCTACGAGCAGTACTTC
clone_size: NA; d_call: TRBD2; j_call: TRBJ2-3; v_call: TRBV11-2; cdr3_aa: CASSLAVLAGADTQYF; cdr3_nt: TGTGCCAGCAGCTTAGCGGTACTAGCGGGAGCAGATACGCAGTATTTT
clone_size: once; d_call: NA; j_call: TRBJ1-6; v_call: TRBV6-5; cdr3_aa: CASSPGQRLNSPLHF; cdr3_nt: TGTGCCAGCAGTCCCGGACAGCGCCTGAATTCACCCCTCCACTTT
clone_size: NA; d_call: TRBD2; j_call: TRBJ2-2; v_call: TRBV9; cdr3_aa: CASSGNLAGVGGELFF; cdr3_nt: TGTGCCAGCAGCGGTAATCTAGCGGGAGTGGGCGGGGAGCTGTTTTTT
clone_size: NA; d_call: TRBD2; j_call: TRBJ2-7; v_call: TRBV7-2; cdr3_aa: CASSLQTSGGAYEQYF; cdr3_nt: TGTGCCAGCAGCCTTCAGACTAGCGGGGGGGCCTACGAGCAGTACTTC
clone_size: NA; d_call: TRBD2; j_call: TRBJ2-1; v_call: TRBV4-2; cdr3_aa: CASSQAGLAGGIRNEQFF; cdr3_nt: TGTGCCAGCAGCCAAGCGGGACTAGCGGGGGGAATCAGGAATGAGCAGTTCTTC
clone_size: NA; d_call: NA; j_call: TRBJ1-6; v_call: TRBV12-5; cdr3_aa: CASGPGPTGGALHF; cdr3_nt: TGTGCTAGTGGCCCAGGGCCTACCGGGGGAGCCCTCCACTTT
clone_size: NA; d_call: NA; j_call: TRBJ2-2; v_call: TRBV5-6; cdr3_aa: CASSSSRGSGELFF; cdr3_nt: TGTGCCAGCAGTTCGAGTCGGGGATCCGGGGAGCTGTTTTTT
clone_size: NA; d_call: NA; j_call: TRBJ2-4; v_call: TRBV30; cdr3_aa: CAWSVKPNIQYF; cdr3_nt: TGTGCCTGGAGTGTAAAACCAAACATTCAGTACTTC
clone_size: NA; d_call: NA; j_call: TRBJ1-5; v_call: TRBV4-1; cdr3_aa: CASSPIIGNQPQHF; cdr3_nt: TGCGCCAGCAGCCCAATAATCGGGAATCAGCCCCAGCATTTT
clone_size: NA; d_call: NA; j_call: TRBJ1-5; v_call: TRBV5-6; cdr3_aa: CASSLYRGTQPQHF; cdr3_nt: TGTGCCAGCAGCTTGTATCGGGGAACTCAGCCCCAGCATTTT
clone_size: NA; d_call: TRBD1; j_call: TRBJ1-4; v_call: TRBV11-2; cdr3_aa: CASSPSGAGGEKLFF; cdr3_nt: TGTGCCAGCAGCCCTTCAGGGGCAGGGGGTGAAAAACTGTTTTTT
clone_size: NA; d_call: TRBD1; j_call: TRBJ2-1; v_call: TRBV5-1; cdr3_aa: CASSSSGTVNEQFF; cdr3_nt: TGCGCCAGCAGCTCCTCCGGGACAGTCAATGAGCAGTTCTTC
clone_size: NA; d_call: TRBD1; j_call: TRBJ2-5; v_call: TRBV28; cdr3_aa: CASSLDRERETQYF; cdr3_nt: TGTGCCAGCAGTTTGGACAGGGAGCGAGAGACCCAGTACTTC
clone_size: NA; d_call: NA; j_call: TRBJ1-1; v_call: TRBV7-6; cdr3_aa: CASSLGIGGTNTEAFF; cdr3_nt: TGTGCCAGCAGCTTAGGGATAGGGGGTACGAACACTGAAGCTTTCTTT
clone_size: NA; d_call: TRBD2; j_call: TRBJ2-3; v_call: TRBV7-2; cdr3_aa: CASSLGRGKEDTQYF; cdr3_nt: TGTGCCAGCAGCCTCGGGAGGGGTAAGGAAGATACGCAGTATTTT
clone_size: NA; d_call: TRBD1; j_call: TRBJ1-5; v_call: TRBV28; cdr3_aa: CASSQTGAGQPQHF; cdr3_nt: TGTGCCAGCAGCCAGACAGGGGCGGGACAGCCCCAGCATTTT
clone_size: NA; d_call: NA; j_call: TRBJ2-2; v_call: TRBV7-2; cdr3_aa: CASSPPGLVGKLFF; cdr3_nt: TGTGCCAGCAGCCCACCGGGCCTCGTCGGGAAGCTGTTTTTT
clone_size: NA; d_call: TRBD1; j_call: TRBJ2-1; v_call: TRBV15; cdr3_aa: CATSRTRTGSLVRQFF; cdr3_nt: TGTGCCACCAGCAGAACAAGGACAGGGTCCCTAGTTAGACAGTTCTTC
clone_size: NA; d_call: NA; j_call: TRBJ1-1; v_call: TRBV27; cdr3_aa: CASSRTATTEAFF; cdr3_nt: TGTGCCAGCAGCAGGACAGCCACCACTGAAGCTTTCTTT
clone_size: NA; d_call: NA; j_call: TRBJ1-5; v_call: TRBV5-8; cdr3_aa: CASRWRTVSNQPQHF; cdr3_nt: TGTGCCAGCAGGTGGCGGACGGTCAGCAATCAGCCCCAGCATTTT
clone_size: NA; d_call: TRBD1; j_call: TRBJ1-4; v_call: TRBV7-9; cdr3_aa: CASSLGTGGGEKLFF; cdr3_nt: TGTGCCAGCAGCTTAGGGACAGGCGGGGGCGAAAAACTGTTTTTT
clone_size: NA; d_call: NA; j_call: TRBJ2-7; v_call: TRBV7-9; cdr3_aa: CASSPWDRVGEQYF; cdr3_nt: TGTGCCAGCAGCCCATGGGACCGAGTGGGCGAGCAGTACTTC
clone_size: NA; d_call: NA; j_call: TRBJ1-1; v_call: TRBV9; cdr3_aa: CASSVVGVMNTEAFF; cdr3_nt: TGTGCCAGCAGCGTAGTCGGGGTCATGAACACTGAAGCTTTCTTT
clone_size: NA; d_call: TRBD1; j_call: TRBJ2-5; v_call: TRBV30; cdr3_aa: CAWSVPHRGPETQYF; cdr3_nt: TGTGCCTGGAGTGTACCGCACAGGGGGCCGGAGACCCAGTACTTC
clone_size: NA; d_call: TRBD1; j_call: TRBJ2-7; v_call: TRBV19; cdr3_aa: CASSGTGGSRDEQYF; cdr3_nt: TGTGCCAGTAGCGGGACAGGGGGAAGTAGGGACGAGCAGTACTTC
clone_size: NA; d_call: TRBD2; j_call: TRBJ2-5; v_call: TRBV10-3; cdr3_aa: CAISDLLAGVSETQYF; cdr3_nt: TGTGCCATCAGTGACCTACTAGCGGGGGTTTCAGAGACCCAGTACTTC
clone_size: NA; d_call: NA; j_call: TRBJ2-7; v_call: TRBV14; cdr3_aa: CASSQVGPIYEQYF; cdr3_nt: TGTGCCAGCAGCCAAGTCGGGCCAATCTACGAGCAGTACTTC
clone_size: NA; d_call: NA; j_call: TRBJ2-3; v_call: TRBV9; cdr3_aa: CASSVRAPPDTQYF; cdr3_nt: TGTGCCAGCAGCGTACGGGCCCCGCCAGATACGCAGTATTTT
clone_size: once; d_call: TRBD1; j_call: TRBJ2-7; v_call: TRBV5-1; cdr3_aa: CASSAFFGQGPYEQYF; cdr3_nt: TGCGCCAGCAGCGCCTTCTTCGGACAGGGGCCCTACGAGCAGTACTTC
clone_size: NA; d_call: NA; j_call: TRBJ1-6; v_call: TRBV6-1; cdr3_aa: CASSESPGNNSPLHF; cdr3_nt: TGTGCCAGCAGTGAAAGCCCGGGAAATAATTCACCCCTCCACTTT
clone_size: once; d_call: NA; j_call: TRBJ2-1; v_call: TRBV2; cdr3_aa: CASSEVGRKGYNEQFF; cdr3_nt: TGTGCCAGCAGTGAGGTAGGGAGAAAAGGGTACAATGAGCAGTTCTTC
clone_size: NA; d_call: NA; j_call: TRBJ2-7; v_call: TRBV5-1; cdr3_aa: CASSLVFDSTYEQYF; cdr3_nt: TGCGCCAGCAGCTTGGTGTTTGATTCGACCTACGAGCAGTACTTC
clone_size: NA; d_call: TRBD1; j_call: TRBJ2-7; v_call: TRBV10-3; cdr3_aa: CAISDNRGLNEQYF; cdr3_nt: TGTGCCATCAGTGACAACAGGGGGCTCAACGAGCAGTACTTC
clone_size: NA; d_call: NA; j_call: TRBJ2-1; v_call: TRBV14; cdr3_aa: CASSQQGKVFDEQFF; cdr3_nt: TGTGCCAGCAGCCAACAGGGGAAAGTCTTCGATGAGCAGTTCTTC
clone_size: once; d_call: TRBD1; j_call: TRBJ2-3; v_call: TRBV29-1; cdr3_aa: CSVARGETGATDTQYF; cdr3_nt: TGCAGCGTTGCAAGGGGGGAGACAGGGGCAACAGATACGCAGTATTTT
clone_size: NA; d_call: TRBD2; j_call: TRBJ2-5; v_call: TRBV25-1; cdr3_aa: CASSVSGLTQETQYF; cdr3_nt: TGTGCCAGCAGTGTGTCGGGACTAACCCAAGAGACCCAGTACTTC